A single sample gave rise to the 10 T cell receptor beta chains below, sequenced in a study of regulatory T cells in long-lasting Graves disease. Documented time point: newly diagnosed GD, antithyroid drugs for less than 3 months. Scientists built the TCR library using RNA that was extracted from PBMCs. Library construction for TCR beta used iRepertoire HTBI primers and Arm-PCR of CDR3 regions. TCRdb recomputed calls from the multiplex PCR reads with MiXCR, one row per CDR3 protein. The sample yields about 430,000 distinct CDR3 sequences, about 15% seen once. These data also formed part of another study, on T cells in Graves' hyperthyroidism and ophthalmopathy.

Sequenced material: peripheral blood mononuclear cells (PBMCs), taken at new diagnosis, from a patient treated with antithyroid drugs. These receptor sequences come from a woman aged 40 to 55 with Graves disease.

This clonotype occurred many times. The J gene is TRBJ2-5, the V gene TRBV2, with 11 bases identical to TRBD1. Germline CDR1 is SNHLY and CDR2 is FYNNEI. CDR3 size: 12 residues. With V trimmed by 8 bases and J by 5 bases, 1 base remained unmatched. CDR3 amino acids: CASRDRGETQYF. CDR3 nucleotide sequence: TGTGCCAGCCGGGACAGGGGGGAGACCCAGTACTTC.

The rearrangement links TRBV5-1 to TRBJ2-2; 10 nucleotides match TRBD2. Germline CDR1 and CDR2: SGHRS and YFSETQ. Germline trimming cut 7 bases from V and 4 bases from J; bases unmatched to any gene: 4. This CDR3 spans 14 amino acids. The CDR3 is CASLRTSGTGELFF. The CDR3 DNA reads TGCGCCAGCCTTCGGACTAGCGGCACCGGGGAGCTGTTTTTT.

This chain joins TRBV5-1 and TRBJ1-6; unclear D gene. The CDR3 runs to 16 residues. The germline V gene encodes CDR1 SGHRS and CDR2 YFSETQ. V was pared by 4 bases and J by 7 bases, with 18 bases between. The CDR3 loop reads CASSPEGVGWNSPLHF. The DNA of the CDR3 is TGCGCCAGCAGCCCGGAAGGAGTTGGGTGGAATTCACCCCTCCACTTT.

In this sample, this clonotype turned up many times. The chain recombines TRBV20-1 with TRBJ2-5; possibly TRBD2 for D (6 bases). The V and J ends lost 4 bases and 3 bases respectively, with 9 bases between them. The CDR3 covers 12 residues. CDR1 DFQATT and CDR2 SNEGSKA come from the germline V gene (reference sequence). The CDR3 sequence: CSAKPSEETQYF. CDR3 nucleotides: TGCAGTGCTAAGCCTAGCGAAGAGACCCAGTACTTC.

The chain is built from TRBV7-2 and TRBJ2-5; TRBD2 matches at 9 bases. V shed 5 bases and J 0 bases; nucleotides not matched to a gene: 10. Germline V gives CDR1 SGHTA, CDR2 FQGNSA. The CDR3 is 17 amino acids. The CDR3 DNA reads as TGTGCCAGCAGCCCCCCCGGGACTAGCTTTAACCAAGAGACCCAGTACTTC. Protein: CASSPPGTSFNQETQYF.

Ten or more counts support this clonotype. The genes are TRBV20-1 and TRBJ2-5, with TRBD2 identical over 9 bases. This CDR3 has 15 amino acids. Germline values: CDR1 DFQATT, CDR2 SNEGSKA (reference sequence). The V gene end was trimmed by 5 bases and the J gene end by 4 bases; junction bases not matched to a gene: 11. CDR3 loop: CSASSLAGGGETQYF. DNA of the CDR3: TGCAGTGCTTCGTCACTAGCGGGTGGTGGAGAGACCCAGTACTTC.

Ten or more counts support this clonotype. This chain uses TRBV12-3 or TRBV12-4 with TRBJ2-3; D remains ambiguous. The ends were cut back, 5 bases at V and 0 bases at J, with 12 bases in the middle. The CDR3 contains 15 residues. CDR3 nucleotides: TGTGCCAGCAGTCATCCATTACATAGCACAGATACGCAGTATTTT. Protein product: CASSHPLHSTDTQYF.

This clonotype was picked up many times. The chain employs TRBV28 and TRBJ2-1, with D hard to call. The germline CDR1 and CDR2 sequences are MDHEN and SYDVKM. The CDR3 has 14 residues. V was shortened by 6 bases and J by 4 bases, with 13 bases between the two germline ends. CDR3 region: CASRTGGTYNEQFF. The CDR3 region has the DNA TGTGCCAGCAGGACCGGTGGCACGTACAATGAGCAGTTCTTC. Full variable domain (remainder filled in from reference TRBV28 and TRBJ2-1): DVKVTQSSRYLVKRTGEKVFLECVQDMDHENMFWYRQDPGLGLRLIYFSYDVKMKEKGDIPEGYSVSREKKERFSLILESASTNQTSMYLCASRTGGTYNEQFFGPGTRLTVL.

This clonotype was seen a single time. Only one base separates this from a far larger clonotype, so it likely reflects a read error. This chain links TRBV2 with TRBJ2-1; the match to TRBD2 covers 13 bases. CDR1 is SNHLY, CDR2 FYNNEI, per germline. V trimming: 2 bases; J trimming: 10 bases; junction bases outside the gene matches: 5. The CDR3 spans 15 residues. CDR3 in amino acids: CASSERLAGGSEQFF. The CDR3 DNA reads TGTGCCAGCAGTGAAAGACTAGCGGGAGGTTCCGAGCAGTTCTTC.

The chain joins TRBV5-6 to TRBJ1-2; D is possibly TRBD1 (6 bases). The CDR3 loop spans 17 amino acids. The V gene lost 4 bases and the J gene lost 3 bases, with 22 bases spanning the gap. Germline CDR1 SGHDT, CDR2 YYEEEE. The CDR3 nucleotides are TGTGCCAGCAGCCAAGGAACCGGGACATCAGTCCACTATGGCTACACCTTC. It codes for CASSQGTGTSVHYGYTF.